These T cell receptor beta chains were read from a single sample in a study of shared clonotypes between healthy human individuals. Sequencing was performed with immunoSEQ multiplex PCR; in TCRdb, only in-frame clones are kept and a portion is missing. The sample lists about 2,200,000 clones; roughly 91% were seen once. Sequencing used naive CD8+ T cells from PBMCs. All receptors come from a man between 18 and 29 years old in good health. Some clones in this sample may be carry-over from other donors' samples. CDR3s include the opening cysteine and the closing phenylalanine or tryptophan. The order of the fields is V gene, D gene, J gene, CDR3 protein, CDR3 DNA. D genes are given only for firm matches.

TRBV4-3,-,TRBJ2-3,CASSQEFLLPDTQYF,TGCGCCAGCAGCCAAGAATTTCTACTCCCAGATACGCAGTATTTT
TRBV7-9,-,TRBJ2-5,CASSSGPNVQETQYF,TGTGCCAGCAGCTCGGGTCCGAACGTCCAAGAGACCCAGTACTTC
TRBV19,-,TRBJ2-3,CASSRGAALITYTDTQYF,TGTGCCAGTAGTAGGGGGGCGGCTCTTATCACTTACACAGATACGCAGTATTTT
TRBV29-1,TRBD1,TRBJ2-7,CSAYVGQGYEQYF,TGCAGCGCCTATGTGGGACAGGGCTACGAGCAGTACTTC
TRBV7-9,TRBD1,TRBJ2-1,CASSSQPGTADNEQFF,TGTGCCAGCAGCTCGCAACCCGGGACAGCCGACAATGAGCAGTTCTTC
TRBV7-8,TRBD1,TRBJ2-5,CASSLWWTGKETQYF,TGTGCCAGCAGCTTATGGTGGACAGGGAAAGAGACCCAGTACTTC
TRBV5-1,-,TRBJ2-2,CASSLGITGRGTGELFF,TGCGCCAGCAGCTTGGGGATCACGGGCAGGGGCACCGGGGAGCTGTTTTTT
TRBV6-6,-,TRBJ2-7,CASSYDYTYEQYF,TGTGCCAGCAGTTACGACTACACCTACGAGCAGTACTTC
TRBV28,TRBD2,TRBJ2-1,CASSPIAGGKYYNEQFF,TGTGCCAGCAGTCCCATAGCGGGAGGAAAATACTACAATGAGCAGTTCTTC
TRBV7-3,TRBD2,TRBJ2-1,CASSSRLAGGSYNEQFF,TGTGCCAGCAGCTCTCGACTAGCGGGAGGGTCCTACAATGAGCAGTTCTTC
TRBV19,-,TRBJ1-2,CASSPRGARLEGYTF,TGTGCCAGTAGTCCCCGGGGGGCGCGTTTGGAGGGCTACACCTTC
TRBV7-9,-,TRBJ2-2,CASSPDGTGELFF,TGTGCCAGCAGCCCCGACGGGACCGGGGAGCTGTTTTTT
TRBV4-2,-,TRBJ2-1,CASSLRSGDHNEQFF,TGTGCCAGCAGCTTAAGATCTGGCGACCACAATGAGCAGTTCTTC